A single sample is the source of the 14 T cell receptor beta chains below, sequenced in a study of blood T cell repertoires in COVID-19. The table came from immunoSEQ multiplex PCR; TCRdb's copy has only in-frame clones and leaves some out. Among roughly 48,000 clones listed, 85% to 95% were seen once. Sequencing was done on a sample of peripheral blood. These receptors all come from a man in his 60s with COVID-19, enrolled during active disease.

This sequence joins TRBV5-1 and TRBJ2-5, with no clear D. This CDR3 has 14 amino acids. Looked up from germline, CDR1 is SGHRS and CDR2 is YFSETQ. Trimming left V 4 bases short and J 1 base short, with 11 bases between. CDR3 coding DNA: TGCGCCAGCAGCACCCCCGACTCCCAAGAGACCCAGTACTTC. It codes for CASSTPDSQETQYF.

The rearrangement joins TRBV11-2 to TRBJ2-7; tentative D call: TRBD1 (6 bases). The CDR3 consists of 15 residues. Per the germline V gene, CDR1 is SGHAT and CDR2 is FQNNGV. The V end was cut by 6 bases, the J end by 5 bases, with 20 bases between. The CDR3 sequence is CASRDPGHPPHEQYF. The DNA of the CDR3 is TGTGCCAGCAGGGACCCGGGACACCCTCCCCACGAGCAGTACTTC.

The V gene is TRBV11-2, the J gene TRBJ2-6; D perhaps matches TRBD2 (6 bases). Germline V gives CDR1 SGHAT, CDR2 FQNNGV. The CDR3 length is 19 residues. V dropped 1 base and J dropped 0 bases, with 16 bases sitting between them. Here the CDR3 reads CASSLVLGSLDSGANVLTF. CDR3 nucleotide sequence: TGTGCCAGCAGCTTAGTCCTCGGGAGTCTTGACTCTGGGGCCAACGTCCTGACTTTC.

V and J are TRBV6-1 and TRBJ2-7; 11 bases are a match to TRBD2. V was clipped by 3 bases and J by 0 bases; unmatched bases: 4. This CDR3 has 16 residues. Germline V gene lookup returns CDR1 MNHNS and CDR2 SASEGT. CDR3 in DNA: TGTGCCAGCAGTGAGAACACTAGCGGGAGCTCCTACGAGCAGTACTTC. This sequence encodes CASSENTSGSSYEQYF.

V and J are TRBV7-2 and TRBJ2-4, with TRBD2 matching 13 bases. The ends lost 3 bases at V and 1 base at J; junction bases unmatched: 6. CDR3 length: 18 amino acids. Per germline, CDR1 SGHTA and CDR2 FQGNSA. The CDR3 DNA reads TGTGCCAGCAGCTTCCTGACTAGCGGGAGGTTGGCCAAAAACATTCAGTACTTC. Translated: CASSFLTSGRLAKNIQYF.

The chain recombines TRBV24-1 with TRBJ2-1, with 8 nucleotides matching TRBD1. CDR3 length equals 19 residues. V lost 1 base and J lost 5; bases outside the gene matches: 15. Germline lookup yields CDR1 KGHDR and CDR2 SFDVKD. The CDR3 region has the DNA TGTGCCACCAGTGATTTAAGTGGGGTGGGGACAGGACTCGACAATGAGCAGTTCTTC. Translation: CATSDLSGVGTGLDNEQFF.

The sample holds a few counts of this clone. The gene calls are TRBV9 and TRBJ1-6, with D tentatively TRBD1 (5 bases). The length of the CDR3 is 16 residues. CDR1 and CDR2 from the germline V gene are SGDLS and YYNGEE. Trimming cost V 4 bases and J 9 bases, with 20 bases left between them. CDR3 amino acids: CASSPVERGFSSPLHF. CDR3 nucleotide sequence: TGTGCCAGCAGCCCTGTAGAAAGGGGTTTCTCTTCACCCCTCCACTTT.

The chain carries TRBV24-1 and TRBJ1-1; 8 bases line up with TRBD1. Germline lookup yields CDR1 KGHDR and CDR2 SFDVKD. The CDR3 totals 18 residues. Trimming cost V 1 base and J 5 bases; bases outside gene matches: 14. The CDR3 nucleotides read TGTGCCACCAGTGATTTAGATTGGCAGGGGGCGCCCAGAACTGAAGCTTTCTTT. Its translation is CATSDLDWQGAPRTEAFF.

For this clone: Sequence at one end of the junction differs from germline and may be a read error. The chain couples TRBV19 to TRBJ2-7, with 11 nucleotides matching TRBD1. CDR3 length: 16 residues. Germline CDR1 reads LNHDA; CDR2 reads SQIVND (reference sequence). As DNA, the CDR3 is TGTGCCAGCAGTACCTCACCGGGACAGGGGGGTTACGAGCAGTACTTC. Protein product: CASSTSPGQGGYEQYF.

The V and J genes are TRBV2 and TRBJ1-1; 8 positions agree with TRBD1. This CDR3 contains 11 residues. Per germline, CDR1 SNHLY and CDR2 FYNNEI. Losses at the gene ends were 10 bases for V and 7 bases for J; bases not matched to a gene: 5. CDR3 sequence reads: CATRGQGEAFF. Here the CDR3 DNA reads TGTGCCACCAGGGGGCAGGGTGAAGCTTTCTTT.

The gene calls are TRBV6-5 and TRBJ2-7, with 7 positions matching TRBD1. J was trimmed by 3 bases and V by 10 bases; bases with no gene match: 6. This CDR3 spans 12 amino acids. From germline, CDR1 is MNHEY and CDR2 SVGAGI. CDR3 region: CATKGQNYEQYF. The CDR3 coding sequence is TGTGCCACCAAGGGACAGAACTACGAGCAGTACTTC.

The J gene is TRBJ1-2, the V gene TRBV3-1 (or the pseudogene TRBV3-2); TRBD1 is a possible D gene (6 bases). Germline loops: CDR1 LGHDT, CDR2 YNNKEL (reference sequence). The ends were cut back, 4 bases at V and 4 bases at J, with 16 bases in the middle. The CDR3 length is 15 residues. The CDR3 nucleotides read TGTGCCAGCAGCCCGGATCTAGACAGGTCCTATGGCTACACCTTC. Encoded protein: CASSPDLDRSYGYTF.

The chain joins TRBV4-1 to TRBJ1-1, with 7 bases aligning to TRBD1. The length of the CDR3 is 15 residues. V shed 6 bases and J 0 bases; nucleotides not matched to a gene: 7. Per germline, CDR1 MGHRA and CDR2 YSYEKL. The CDR3 bases are TGCGCCAGCAGACCCCCGGGACAGATGAACACTGAAGCTTTCTTT. Translating gives CASRPPGQMNTEAFF.

The V call is TRBV21-1, the J call TRBJ2-1; the table's D call, TRBD2, was not checked against the DNA. TRBV21-1 is a pseudogene segment. The CDR3 length is 16 residues. The CDR3 sequence is CASSKGEVTGPHEQFF. CDR3 in DNA: TGTGCCAGCAGCAAAGGGGAGGTAACAGGCCCCCATGAGCAGTTCTTC.